The clone carrying this TCR beta chain has just a few counts. These data are taken from a study of identical twins. Each CDR3 protein gets one entry after TCRdb re-called the 5' RACE reads with MiXCR. The sample carries 700,000 or so distinct CDR3 sequences, around 8.3% recorded once. The ends were cut back, 0 bases at V and 2 bases at J, with 13 bases in the middle. CDR1 is DFQATT and CDR2 is SNEGSKA in the germline V gene (reference sequence). The length of the CDR3 is 15 residues. The data were also submitted as part of a second study, on yellow fever vaccine responses in identical twins.

The sequence came from a young woman in good health. The sequenced material came from PBMCs. This chain connects TRBV20-1 to TRBJ1-2; D gene ambiguous. The CDR3: CSAREFVVSNYGYTF. Written as DNA, the CDR3 is TGCAGTGCTAGAGAATTCGTGGTATCCAACTATGGCTACACCTTC.